A selection of T cell receptor beta chains follows, all from one sample in a study of blood T cell repertoires in COVID-19. Generated by immunoSEQ multiplex PCR, the TCRdb table keeps only in-frame clones and is missing some. The data show 120,000 to 150,000 clones, with almost 90% seen just once and 2% to 2.5% held by the top ten. Sequencing was performed on peripheral blood. The receptors were sampled from a human donor in a cohort sampled during active COVID-19. Both conserved end residues are part of each CDR3.

j_call cdr3_length v_call cdr3_aa
TRBJ2-3 14 TRBV5-4 CASSLGLAADTQYF
TRBJ1-6 19 TRBV7-2 CASSLVASLPRGARSPLHF
TRBJ2-7 17 TRBV5-5 CASSLGQSELISYEQYF
TRBJ1-4 15 TRBV2 CASSERTGENEKLFF
TRBJ1-3 17 TRBV7-9 CASSWNRGLDSGNTIYF
TRBJ2-2 12 TRBV6-4 CASSPRSGELFF
TRBJ1-5 18 TRBV6-1 CASSEWVGRALSNQPQHF
TRBJ2-1 17 TRBV6-1 CASSGPGSGLLLDEQFF
TRBJ1-4 14 TRBV25-1 CASSEGGAGEKLFF
TRBJ1-1 13 TRBV7-8 CASSPGGARGAFF
TRBJ2-3 16 TRBV3-1/TRBV3-2 CASSQDEGHGEDTQYF
TRBJ2-1 15 TRBV18 CASSPRGGPNNEQFF
TRBJ1-1 15 TRBV28 CASSFSSGGRAEAFF
TRBJ1-4 13 TRBV6-5 CASRRTTNEKLFF
TRBJ1-2 11 TRBV7-9 CASRMTGPYTF
TRBJ1-5 15 TRBV2 CASRMDRGSNQPQHF
TRBJ1-1 11 TRBV18 CASSPDTEAFF
TRBJ1-6 17 TRBV7-2 CASRDRGQSFSNSPLHF
TRBJ2-1 14 TRBV5-1 CASSGAGSYNEQFF
TRBJ2-7 11 TRBV14 CASSQNGGQYF
TRBJ1-4 15 TRBV9 CASSPRTGANEKLFF
TRBJ2-1 16 TRBV5-1 CASSSGTSGSEREQFF
TRBJ2-3 17 TRBV2 CASKSGTSGGRTDTQYF
TRBJ2-7 16 TRBV5-1 CASSLTAGGGSYEQYF
TRBJ2-5 14 TRBV5-4 CASSEDRPQETQYF
TRBJ2-3 13 TRBV24-1 CATGTTYTDTQYF
TRBJ1-5 16 TRBV6-6 CASSYGTEMGNQPQHF
TRBJ2-7 14 TRBV19 CASSIRDTSYEQYF
TRBJ1-1 13 TRBV7-2 CASRGQMNTEAFF
TRBJ2-7 16 TRBV28 CASSSFPGQGQHEQYF
TRBJ1-4 15 TRBV11-2 CASSLSAGDNEKLFF
TRBJ2-1 15 TRBV18 CASSPRLATHNEQFF
TRBJ2-3 17 TRBV7-2 CASSWTSGGASGDTQYF
TRBJ2-4 14 TRBV19 CASSKGLGENIQYF
TRBJ2-1 18 TRBV12-5 CASGLALGTAFSYNEQFF
TRBJ2-7 16 TRBV7-2 CASSLTTSGGTYEQYF
TRBJ1-2 17 TRBV7-2 CASSLVIQTRQQYGYTF
TRBJ2-1 17 TRBV6-2/TRBV6-3 CASSPRQTSGRAHEQFF
TRBJ2-2 15 TRBV18 CASTWTSPNTGELFF
TRBJ2-6 19 TRBV5-4 CASSSIAGGPLSGANVLTF
TRBJ1-2 15 TRBV7-9 CASSLGGQGVYGYTF
TRBJ2-5 13 TRBV15 CATRVTSEETQYF
TRBJ2-1 14 TRBV27 CASSPRTGKNEQFF
TRBJ2-2 15 TRBV18 CASSPGAGPTGELFF
TRBJ1-5 16 TRBV11-2 CASSPGGTAPNQPQHF
TRBJ1-2 14 TRBV19 CASSIGGTSNGYTF
TRBJ2-7 12 TRBV6-5 CASRDRIYEQYF
TRBJ2-1 16 TRBV5-1 CASSYLQGGAYNEQFF
TRBJ2-7 16 TRBV27 CASSLRAGQVTYEQYF
TRBJ2-7 14 TRBV11-1 CASSPGTANYEQYF
TRBJ2-2 16 TRBV2 CASSDPGLAAAGELFF
TRBJ2-3 15 TRBV12-1 CASSPPSASTDTQYF
TRBJ1-3 17 TRBV4-3 CASSQDSSEVAGNTIYF
TRBJ2-7 14 TRBV19 CASSISGSTYEQYF
TRBJ1-5 18 TRBV7-8 CASSLAGAGGVKGQPQHF